The T cell receptor (beta chain) described here comes from a study of radiation and T cells in renal cell carcinoma. With regard to this clone: What it binds is unknown.

The method was immunoSEQ multiplex PCR; TCRdb's version includes in-frame clones alone and lacks a portion of them. The sample holds roughly 60,000 clones; roughly 79% are singletons and the top ten take under 7%. Time point specified: blood 2 weeks post-SBRT. As to treatment: 15 Gy SBRT to primary tumor, nephrectomy 4 weeks later. After SBRT, blood was collected at 2 and 4 weeks, plus baseline. The germline V gene encodes CDR1 SGHDT and CDR2 YYEEEE. The ends were cut back, 6 bases at V and 7 bases at J, with 11 bases in the middle. This CDR3 comprises 13 residues. Overall study results and limits: No pretreatment tumor biopsies were available for baseline clonotypes.

Sequenced here: blood, sampled from a patient whose treatment included radiotherapy and nephrectomy. This chain links TRBV5-6 with TRBJ1-6, with a tentative D call TRBD1 (5 bases). This receptor was taken from a man in his 60s with renal cell carcinoma. The CDR3: CASTVAGNSPLHF. The CDR3 DNA reads TGTGCCAGCACAGTCGCAGGGAATTCACCCCTCCACTTT.